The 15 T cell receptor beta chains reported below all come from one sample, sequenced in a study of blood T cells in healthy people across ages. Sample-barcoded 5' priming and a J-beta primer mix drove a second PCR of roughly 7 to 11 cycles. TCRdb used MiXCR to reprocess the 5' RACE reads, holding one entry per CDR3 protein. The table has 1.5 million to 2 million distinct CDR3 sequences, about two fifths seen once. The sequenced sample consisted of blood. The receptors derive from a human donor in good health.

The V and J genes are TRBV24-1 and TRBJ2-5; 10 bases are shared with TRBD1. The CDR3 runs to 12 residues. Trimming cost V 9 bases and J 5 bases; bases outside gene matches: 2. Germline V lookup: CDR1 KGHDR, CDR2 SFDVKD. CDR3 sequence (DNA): TGTGCCACCGGGACAGGGGTGGAGACCCAGTACTTC. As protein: CATGTGVETQYF.

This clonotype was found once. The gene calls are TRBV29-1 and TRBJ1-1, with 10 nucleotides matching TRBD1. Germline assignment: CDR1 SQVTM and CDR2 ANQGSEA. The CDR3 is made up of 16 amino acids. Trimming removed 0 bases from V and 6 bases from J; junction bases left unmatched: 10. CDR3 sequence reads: CSVEDLPGQGVPEAFF. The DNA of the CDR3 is TGCAGCGTTGAAGATCTTCCCGGACAGGGGGTACCTGAAGCTTTCTTT.

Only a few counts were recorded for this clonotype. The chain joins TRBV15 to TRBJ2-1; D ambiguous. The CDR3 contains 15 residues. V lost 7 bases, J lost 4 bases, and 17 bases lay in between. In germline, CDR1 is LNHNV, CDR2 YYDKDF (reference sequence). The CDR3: CATTPQRATYNEQFF. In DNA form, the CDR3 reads TGTGCCACCACCCCCCAGAGAGCGACGTACAATGAGCAGTTCTTC.

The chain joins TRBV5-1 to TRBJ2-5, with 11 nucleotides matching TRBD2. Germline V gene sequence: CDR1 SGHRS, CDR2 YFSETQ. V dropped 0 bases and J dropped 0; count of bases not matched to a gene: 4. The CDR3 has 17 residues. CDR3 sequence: CASSLGLAGSNQETQYF. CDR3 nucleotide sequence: TGCGCCAGCAGCTTGGGACTAGCGGGGAGCAACCAAGAGACCCAGTACTTC.

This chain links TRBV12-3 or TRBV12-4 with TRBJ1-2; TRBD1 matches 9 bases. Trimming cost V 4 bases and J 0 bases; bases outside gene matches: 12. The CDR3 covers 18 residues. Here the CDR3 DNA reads TGTGCCAGCAGTTCCCAACCTTATACAGGGGGCTCTAACTATGGCTACACCTTC. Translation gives CASSSQPYTGGSNYGYTF.

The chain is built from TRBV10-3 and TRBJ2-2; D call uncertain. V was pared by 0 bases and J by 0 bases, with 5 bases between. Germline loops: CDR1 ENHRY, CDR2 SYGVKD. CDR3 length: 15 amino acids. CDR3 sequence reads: CAISESAANTGELFF. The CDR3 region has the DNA TGTGCCATCAGTGAGTCGGCAGCGAACACCGGGGAGCTGTTTTTT.

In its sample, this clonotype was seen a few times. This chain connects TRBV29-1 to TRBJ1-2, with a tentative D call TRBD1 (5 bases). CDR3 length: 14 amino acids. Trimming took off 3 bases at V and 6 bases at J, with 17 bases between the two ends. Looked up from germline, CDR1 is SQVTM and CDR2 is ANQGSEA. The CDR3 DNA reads TGCAGCGTTGATGGACGTCCGGGACCCGATGGCTACACCTTC. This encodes CSVDGRPGPDGYTF.

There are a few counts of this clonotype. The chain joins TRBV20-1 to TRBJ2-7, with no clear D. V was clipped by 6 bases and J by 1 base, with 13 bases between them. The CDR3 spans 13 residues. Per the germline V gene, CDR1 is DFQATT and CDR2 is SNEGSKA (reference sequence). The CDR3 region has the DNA TGCAGTGCCCCCGGGCGATTGTCCTACGAGCAGTACTTC. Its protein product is CSAPGRLSYEQYF.

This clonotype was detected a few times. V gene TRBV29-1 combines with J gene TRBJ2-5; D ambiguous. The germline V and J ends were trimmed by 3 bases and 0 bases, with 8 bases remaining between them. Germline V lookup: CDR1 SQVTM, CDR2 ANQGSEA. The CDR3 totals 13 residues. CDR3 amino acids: CSVEGRYQETQYF. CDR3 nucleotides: TGCAGCGTTGAGGGTCGGTACCAAGAGACCCAGTACTTC.

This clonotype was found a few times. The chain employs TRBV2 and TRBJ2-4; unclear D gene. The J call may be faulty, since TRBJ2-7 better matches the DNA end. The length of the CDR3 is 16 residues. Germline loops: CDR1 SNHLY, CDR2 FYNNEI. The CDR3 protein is CASSVAVHKFSYEQYF. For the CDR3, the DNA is TGTGCCAGCAGTGTAGCTGTACACAAGTTTTCCTACGAGCAGTACTTC.

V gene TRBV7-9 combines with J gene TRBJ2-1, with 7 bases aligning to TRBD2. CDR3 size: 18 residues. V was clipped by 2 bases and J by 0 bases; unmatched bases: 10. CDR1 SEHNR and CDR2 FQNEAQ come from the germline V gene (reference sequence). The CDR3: CASSLRWEGSSSYNEQFF. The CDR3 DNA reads TGTGCCAGCAGCTTAAGATGGGAGGGCAGCAGCTCCTACAATGAGCAGTTCTTC.

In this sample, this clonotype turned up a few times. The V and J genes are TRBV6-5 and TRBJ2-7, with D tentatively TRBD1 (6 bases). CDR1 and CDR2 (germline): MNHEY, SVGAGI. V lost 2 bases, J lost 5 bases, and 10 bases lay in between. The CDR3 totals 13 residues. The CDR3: CASSYVSGDEQYF. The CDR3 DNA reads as TGTGCCAGCAGTTACGTATCAGGGGACGAGCAGTACTTC.

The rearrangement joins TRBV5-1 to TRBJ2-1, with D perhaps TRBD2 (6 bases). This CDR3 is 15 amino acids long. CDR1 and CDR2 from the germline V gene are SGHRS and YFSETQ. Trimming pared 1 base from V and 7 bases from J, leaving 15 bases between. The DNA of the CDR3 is TGCGCCAGCAGCTTGTGGGACCGTCGGGGGAATGAGCAGTTCTTC. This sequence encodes CASSLWDRRGNEQFF.

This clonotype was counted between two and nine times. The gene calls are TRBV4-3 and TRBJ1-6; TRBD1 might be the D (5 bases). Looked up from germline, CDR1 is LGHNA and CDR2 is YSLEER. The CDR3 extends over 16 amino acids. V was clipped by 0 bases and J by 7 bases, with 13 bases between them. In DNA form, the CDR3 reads TGCGCCAGCAGCCAAGAGAGGGGAGTCGGGAATTCACCCCTCCACTTT. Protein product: CASSQERGVGNSPLHF.

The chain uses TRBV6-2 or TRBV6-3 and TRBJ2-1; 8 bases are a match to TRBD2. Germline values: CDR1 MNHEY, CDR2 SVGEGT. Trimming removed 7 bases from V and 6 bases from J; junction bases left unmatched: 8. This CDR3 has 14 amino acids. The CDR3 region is CASTGGFWRNEQFF. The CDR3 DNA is TGTGCCAGCACGGGGGGGTTTTGGCGCAATGAGCAGTTCTTC.